A selection of T cell receptor beta chains follows, all from one sample in a study of cytomegalovirus exposure and HLA in healthy donors. The data were produced by immunoSEQ multiplex PCR, yet TCRdb's version contains in-frame clones alone and is incomplete. Of over 100,000 clones in the sample, just under 70% are singletons; the top ten hold roughly 8.7%. The sample consisted of PBMCs. The receptors here all came from a man aged 25 to 40 in good health and CMV-seropositive. Both conserved end residues are part of each CDR3. The D gene is left open where the match is weak. Only part of the rows carry a size: once, few, many, or a class if the clone is expanded.

>.|.|TRBJ2-3|TRBV30
TGTGCCTGGAGCCTTATGTTTCGGGGAACAGATACGCAGTATTTT
CAWSLMFRGTDTQYF
>.|.|TRBJ2-2|TRBV28
TGTGCCAGCAGTTCCCCCTCCTGGGGCAGGGAGAACACCGGGGAGCTGTTTTTT
CASSSPSWGRENTGELFF
>.|TRBD2|TRBJ2-1|TRBV5-6
TGTGCCAGCAGCTTACCCCGGGCTAGCGGGGGCCCACAGGGGCAGTTCTTC
CASSLPRASGGPQGQFF
>.|.|TRBJ1-1|TRBV7-9
TGTGCCAGCAGCTTAGTAGGGGAGGACACTGAAGCTTTCTTT
CASSLVGEDTEAFF
>.|TRBD2|TRBJ2-3|TRBV11-3
TGTGCCAGCAGCTTCGCGGGAGAGATCGTGGCAGATACGCAGTATTTT
CASSFAGEIVADTQYF
>few|TRBD1|TRBJ1-2|TRBV4-1
TGCGCCAGCAGCCAAGGGACAGGGAACTATGGCTACACCTTC
CASSQGTGNYGYTF
>.|.|TRBJ1-2|TRBV11-3
TGTGCCAGCAGCTCCGGAGAGAGCTATGGCTACACCTTC
CASSSGESYGYTF
>.|.|TRBJ1-2|TRBV28
TGTGCCAGCAGCTACCCCCGGGGGGCCACCTATGGCTACACCTTC
CASSYPRGATYGYTF
>.|TRBD2|TRBJ2-2|TRBV4-3
TGCGCCAGCAGCCAGGGATTTCTATCGGGACTAGCGAGCTCCTTTCACACCGGGGAGCTGTTTTTT
CASSQGFLSGLASSFHTGELFF
>once|TRBD1|TRBJ1-2|TRBV5-4
TGTGCCAGCAGCCCACAGACAGGGGAAGGCTACACCTTC
CASSPQTGEGYTF
>.|TRBD1|TRBJ2-5|TRBV5-4
TGTGCCAGTATGACAGGGTTCCCCCAGGAGACCCAGTACTTC
CASMTGFPQETQYF
>.|TRBD1|TRBJ2-2|TRBV5-1
TGCGCCAGCACCATAGGGACAGCGAACACCGGGGAGCTGTTTTTT
CASTIGTANTGELFF
>.|TRBD1|TRBJ1-1|TRBV7-3
TGTGCCAGCAGTCCAGGGGACAGGGTGATGAACACTGAAGCTTTCTTT
CASSPGDRVMNTEAFF
>.|TRBD2|TRBJ2-1|TRBV12-5
TGTGCTAGTGGTTTGGTACTCGGGGGGGAAACTTACAATGAGCAGTTCTTC
CASGLVLGGETYNEQFF
>.|.|TRBJ1-5|TRBV27
TGTGCCAGCAGTTTAATTGGCAGGGGCAATCAGCCCCAGCATTTT
CASSLIGRGNQPQHF
>once|.|TRBJ2-7|TRBV10-2
TGCGCCAGCAGGCCTCAGGGGTCCTACGAGCAGTACTTC
CASRPQGSYEQYF
>once|TRBD2|TRBJ2-1|TRBV28
TGTGCCACCAAACGCGGGACTAGCTCCTACAATGAGCAGTTCTTC
CATKRGTSSYNEQFF
>.|TRBD2|TRBJ2-1|TRBV29-1
TGCAGCGGCGTGACTAGCGGGAGTTCCGTTTACAATGAGCAGTTCTTC
CSGVTSGSSVYNEQFF
>.|.|TRBJ1-5|TRBV7-9
TGTGCCAGCAGCCAGGGAAATCAGCCCCAGCATTTT
CASSQGNQPQHF
>.|TRBD1|TRBJ1-2|TRBV30
TGTGCCTGGATTGAGACAGGGAGCTACTATGGCTACACCTTC
CAWIETGSYYGYTF
>.|TRBD1|TRBJ2-1|TRBV11-2
TGTGCCAGCAGCAAATTTCCGGGACAGGGGGTATACAATGAGCAGTTCTTC
CASSKFPGQGVYNEQFF
>.|TRBD1|TRBJ1-5|TRBV30
TGTGCCGCGGGACAGGGGGCTAGGCAGCCCCAGCATTTT
CAAGQGARQPQHF
>.|.|TRBJ1-2|TRBV19
TGTGCCAGCCTACGCGGGACTTACTATGGCTACACCTTC
CASLRGTYYGYTF
>.|TRBD2|TRBJ2-1|TRBV7-8
TGTGCCAGCAGCCCGCGACTAGCGGGGGGATCCTACAATGAGCAGTTCTTC
CASSPRLAGGSYNEQFF
>.|.|TRBJ2-1|TRBV13
TGTGCCAGCACCCGGACCAGGGGATCAGACACGGACAATGAGCAGTTCTTC
CASTRTRGSDTDNEQFF
>few|TRBD1|TRBJ1-4|TRBV28
TGTGCCAGCAGTCCTTCCGGGACAGTGAATGAAAAACTGTTTTTT
CASSPSGTVNEKLFF
>.|.|TRBJ2-7|TRBV10-1
TGCGCCAGCATGCGGCCCTACGAGCAGTACTTC
CASMRPYEQYF
>few|.|TRBJ1-2|TRBV18
TGTGCCAGCTCATCCCAGGGAACTGACTATGGCTACACCTTC
CASSSQGTDYGYTF
>.|TRBD1|TRBJ1-5|TRBV6-1
TGTGCCAGCAGTGATTCCCCCGGGACAGGGAATCAGCCCCAGCATTTT
CASSDSPGTGNQPQHF